What follows are 12 T cell receptor beta chains derived from one specimen sequenced in a study of graft-versus-host responses after intestinal transplantation. The data were produced by immunoSEQ multiplex PCR, yet TCRdb's version contains in-frame clones alone and is incomplete. The sample consists of around 130,000 clones, approximately 94% of them appearing once. These receptors lack a known antigen. Sample: unstimulated CD4+ T cells sorted from spleen or lymph node cells, taken before intestinal transplant. The receptors were gathered from a human donor who received an intestinal transplant.

The chain's CDR3 is CASSPDRFGDTEAFF. Here the CDR3 DNA reads TGCGCCAGCAGCCCGGACAGGTTTGGAGACACTGAAGCTTTCTTT. V usage is TRBV5-1 and J usage is TRBJ1-1; 7 bases fit TRBD1. Germline V gives CDR1 SGHRS, CDR2 YFSETQ. Losses at the gene ends were 4 bases for V and 3 bases for J; bases not matched to a gene: 9. CDR3 length equals 15 residues. The full variable domain, its missing parts supplied by reference TRBV5-1 and TRBJ1-1, is KAGVTQTPRYLIKTRGQQVTLSCSPISGHRSVSWYQQTPGQGLQFLFEYFSETQRNKGNFPGRFSGRQFSNSRSEMNVSTLELGDSALYLCASSPDRFGDTEAFFGQGTRLTVV.

As to this clone: The junction departs from the called germline gene at one end, perhaps through a read error. CDR3 amino acids: CASSSQGRRAF. The CDR3 DNA follows: TGCGCCAGCAGCTCCCAGGGTCGCCGGGCCTTT. The rearrangement uses TRBV5-1 and TRBJ1-1; weak D call: TRBD1 (5 bases). CDR3 size: 11 residues. CDR1 SGHRS and CDR2 YFSETQ come from the germline V gene.

This chain uses TRBV2 with TRBJ2-7; D gene ambiguous. The length of the CDR3 is 11 residues. In germline, CDR1 is SNHLY, CDR2 FYNNEI. The V and J ends lost 6 bases and 3 bases respectively, with 6 bases between them. The CDR3 DNA follows: TGTGCCAGCAGCCGGTACTACGAGCAGTACTTC. The encoded protein is CASSRYYEQYF. Drawing the rest from reference TRBV2 and TRBJ2-7, the complete variable domain is EPEVTQTPSHQVTQMGQEVILRCVPISNHLYFYWYRQILGQKVEFLVSFYNNEISEKSEIFDDQFSVERPDGSNFTLKIRSTKLEDSAMYFCASSRYYEQYFGPGTRLTVT.

This clone has just one count. This chain connects TRBV27 to TRBJ1-1; D gene uncertain. The CDR3 covers 11 residues. V shed 8 bases and J shed 9 bases, with 13 bases lying between them. The germline V gene encodes CDR1 MNHEY and CDR2 SMNVEV (reference sequence). The DNA of the CDR3 is TGTGCCAGCGCCCTGCTAGGGAAAGCTTTCTTT. This sequence encodes CASALLGKAFF.

The chain combines TRBV4-1 with TRBJ2-5; 10 nucleotides line up with TRBD1. V lost 4 bases to trimming and J lost 4 bases; unmatched junction nucleotides: 6. The CDR3 runs to 15 residues. Germline V lookup: CDR1 MGHRA, CDR2 YSYEKL. The CDR3 spells CASSLLGQGLETQYF. DNA of the CDR3: TGCGCCAGCAGCCTCCTGGGACAGGGGTTAGAGACCCAGTACTTC.

Comments on this clone: This CDR3 is also generated by other DNA sequences in the sample. This chain joins TRBV7-9 and TRBJ2-3, with D unresolved. Germline CDR1 reads SEHNR; CDR2 reads FQNEAQ (reference sequence). Trimming took 1 base from V and 1 from J, leaving 3 bases between them. The CDR3 length is 13 residues. CDR3: CASSLGGTDTQYF. In nucleotides, the CDR3 is TGTGCCAGCAGCTTAGGGGGCACAGATACGCAGTATTTT.

This chain links TRBV19 with TRBJ2-3; a weak D match, TRBD2 (5 bases). This CDR3 is 16 amino acids long. Germline V gene data show CDR1 as LNHDA and CDR2 as SQIVND (reference sequence). Trimming removed 3 bases from V and 1 base from J, with 14 bases in between. The CDR3: CASSISLAYGTDTQYF. In DNA, the CDR3 is TGTGCCAGTAGTATTAGTCTAGCTTATGGCACAGATACGCAGTATTTT.

The chain has TRBV11-3 and TRBJ2-3; D is uncertain. The CDR3 is made up of 13 amino acids. The germline V and J ends were trimmed by 4 bases and 2 bases, with 7 bases remaining between them. Germline-derived CDR1 and CDR2 are SGHNT and YENEEA. The CDR3 DNA reads as TGTGCCAGCAGCTCTCGGCACACAGATACGCAGTATTTT. Its protein product is CASSSRHTDTQYF.

The chain carries TRBV18 and TRBJ2-3; 7 bases match TRBD1. The trim removed 3 bases at V and 6 bases at J, leaving 9 bases unmatched. Germline-derived CDR1 and CDR2 are KGHSH and LQKENI. This CDR3 has 15 amino acids. The CDR3 region is CASSPLRGYLDTQYF. In DNA form, the CDR3 reads TGTGCCAGCTCACCCCTCAGGGGGTACCTCGATACGCAGTATTTT.

The chain carries TRBV6-5 and TRBJ2-1; the match to TRBD2 covers 11 bases. Germline V gene lookup returns CDR1 MNHEY and CDR2 SVGAGI. There are 15 residues in the CDR3. The V gene end was trimmed by 0 bases and the J gene end by 14 bases; junction bases not matched to a gene: 9. The DNA of the CDR3 is TGTGCCAGCAGTTACTCGGCTAGCGGGGGGACTACGGAGTTCTTC. This gives the protein CASSYSASGGTTEFF.

The chain combines TRBV6-5 with TRBJ1-5; D ambiguous. Germline values: CDR1 MNHEY, CDR2 SVGAGI. The V end lost 4 bases, the J end lost 7 bases, and 11 bases lay between the germline ends. CDR3 length: 13 amino acids. CDR3 nucleotide sequence: TGTGCCAGCAGTTTAGAGGTCCGACAGCCCCAGCATTTT. It yields the protein CASSLEVRQPQHF.

This rearrangement joins TRBV15 to TRBJ1-6; D is ambiguous. This CDR3 comprises 18 residues. Trimming took 1 base from V and 0 from J, leaving 13 bases between them. CDR1 LNHNV and CDR2 YYDKDF come from the germline V gene (reference sequence). This chain's CDR3 is CATSRVGRISSYNSPLHF. In DNA, the CDR3 is TGTGCCACCAGCAGAGTCGGGCGTATAAGCTCCTATAATTCACCCCTCCACTTT.